Below are 29 T cell receptor beta chains sequenced from a single sample in a study of regulatory T cells in long-lasting Graves disease. According to the study, TCR beta libraries were built with iRepertoire HTBI primers and CDR3-region Arm-PCR. TCRdb fed the multiplex PCR reads into MiXCR, producing one record per CDR3 protein. The top ten clones hold approximately 27% of a sample with some 370,000 distinct CDR3 sequences, roughly 25% of them seen once. Time point meaning: persistent/refractory GD, antithyroid drugs over 5 years with positive TRAb. PBMC RNA was the source of the TCR library. The sequences come from peripheral blood mononuclear cells (PBMCs), collected when the disease was refractory, from a patient treated with antithyroid drugs. The receptor source for this set is a woman in her 40s with Graves disease.

This clonotype was seen many times. The chain recombines TRBV28 with TRBJ2-7; 9 nucleotides line up with TRBD2. Germline V CDR1 and CDR2: MDHEN, SYDVKM. This CDR3 has 13 amino acids. V gave up 7 bases and J gave up 4 bases; unmatched junction bases: 5. The CDR3 protein is CASISSGKYEQYF. CDR3 nucleotides: TGTGCCAGCATCTCTAGCGGGAAATACGAGCAGTACTTC.

This clonotype was found a few times. The chain links TRBV13 to TRBJ1-6; 7 nucleotides agree with TRBD1. Germline CDR1 reads PRHDT; CDR2 reads FYEKMQ (reference sequence). There are 15 residues in the CDR3. Trimming at V came to 5 bases and at J to 9 bases, leaving 10 bases not matched to a gene. The CDR3 nucleotides are TGTGCCAGCAGCCCAAGACAGGGTTTCGCTTCACCCCTCCACTTT. It is translated as CASSPRQGFASPLHF. Together with reference TRBV13 and TRBJ1-6, the CDR3 gives the full variable domain: AAGVIQSPRHLIKEKRETATLKCYPIPRHDTVYWYQQGPGQDPQFLISFYEKMQSDKGSIPDRFSAQQFSDYHSELNMSSLELGDSALYFCASSPRQGFASPLHFGNGTRLTVT.

This rearrangement joins TRBV5-1 to TRBJ2-2, with D unresolved. Germline values: CDR1 SGHRS, CDR2 YFSETQ. The V and J ends lost 3 bases and 4 bases respectively, with 10 bases between them. This CDR3 has 14 residues. The DNA of the CDR3 is TGCGCCAGCAGCTGGATCGGATCCACCGGGGAGCTGTTTTTT. Translating gives CASSWIGSTGELFF.

This clonotype was counted ten times or more. The chain joins TRBV12-3 or TRBV12-4 to TRBJ2-7, with TRBD2 matching over 14 bases. Unmatched junction bases numbered 6, after V lost 8 bases and J lost 6 bases. This CDR3 has 14 residues. The DNA for the CDR3 is TGTGCCAGCGGCGTCGGACTAGCGGGAGGCGAGCAGTACTTC. Encoded protein: CASGVGLAGGEQYF.

This clonotype was counted at least ten times. This chain joins TRBV19 and TRBJ2-7, with 11 nucleotides matching TRBD1. Germline lookup yields CDR1 LNHDA and CDR2 SQIVND (reference sequence). This CDR3 has 14 amino acids. V gave up 5 bases and J gave up 6 bases; unmatched junction bases: 6. CDR3 amino acids: CASSADRGHVEQYF. The CDR3 coding sequence is TGTGCCAGTAGTGCGGACAGGGGGCACGTCGAGCAGTACTTC.

J is TRBJ2-7 and V is TRBV2; TRBD1 might be the D (6 bases). CDR1 and CDR2 (germline): SNHLY, FYNNEI. V was cut by 6 bases and J by 0 bases, with 12 bases left in between. The CDR3 has 14 amino acids. The CDR3 DNA is TGTGCCAGCAGAGGCTGGGACATCTCCTACGAGCAGTACTTC. Translating it yields CASRGWDISYEQYF.

Turning to this clonotype: Mismatch with germline at one junction end may stem from a read error. V and J are TRBV15 and TRBJ1-6; D may be TRBD1 (5 bases). Germline values: CDR1 LNHNV, CDR2 YYDKDF (reference sequence). This CDR3 has 16 amino acids. The CDR3 spells CATSGQSSSYNSPPHF. The CDR3 DNA is TGTGCCACCAGTGGACAATCGAGCTCCTATAATTCACCCCCCCACTTT.

This clonotype was recorded a few times. The chain carries TRBV20-1 and TRBJ1-1; the D gene is possibly TRBD1 (5 bases). This CDR3 spans 15 amino acids. Germline assignment: CDR1 DFQATT and CDR2 SNEGSKA (reference sequence). Trimming stripped 5 bases from V and 3 bases from J, with 19 bases between. DNA for the CDR3: TGCAGTGCTTCCCCCCGGCAGGGTATGTACACTGAAGCTTTCTTT. This gives the protein CSASPRQGMYTEAFF.

This clonotype was counted a few times. V usage is TRBV28 and J usage is TRBJ2-1; TRBD2 matches at 12 bases. This CDR3 has 17 residues. Germline CDR1 and CDR2: MDHEN and SYDVKM. J gave up 3 bases and V 3 bases, and 6 bases lay outside the gene matches. CDR3 in amino acids: CASSLTSGRSYYNEQFF. CDR3 DNA: TGTGCCAGCAGTTTGACTAGCGGGAGATCGTACTACAATGAGCAGTTCTTC.

Worth noting for this clonotype: Being one base from a much bigger clone, this may be a read error. The chain combines TRBV20-1 with TRBJ1-2; D not certain. CDR3 length equals 14 residues. The germline gives CDR1 DFQATT, CDR2 SNEGSKA (reference sequence). CDR3 sequence: CSHLRQRMYYGYTF. CDR3 nucleotide sequence: TGCAGCCACCTTAGGCAGAGGATGTACTATGGCTACACCTTC.

V gene TRBV11-2 combines with J gene TRBJ1-1, with TRBD1 as a possible D gene (6 bases). V lost 1 base and J lost 3, with 24 bases in between. Germline V gene lookup returns CDR1 SGHAT and CDR2 FQNNGV. The CDR3 has 19 amino acids. The CDR3 sequence: CASSLVRARPGAQDTEAFF. In DNA, the CDR3 is TGTGCCAGCAGCTTAGTTAGGGCACGCCCAGGGGCACAGGACACTGAAGCTTTCTTT.

This clonotype was observed at least ten times. The chain has TRBV6-5 and TRBJ2-3; D is uncertain. CDR1 is MNHEY and CDR2 is SVGAGI in the germline V gene. The ends were cut back, 0 bases at V and 2 bases at J, with 9 bases in the middle. This CDR3 comprises 15 residues. The CDR3 DNA reads as TGTGCCAGCAGTTACTCGGAAGCACCCACAGATACGCAGTATTTT. Protein: CASSYSEAPTDTQYF.

The rearrangement links TRBV10-3 to TRBJ2-5; 10 positions agree with TRBD2. After removal of 0 bases from V and 6 bases from J, the junction contained 10 bases not matched to a gene. The germline gives CDR1 ENHRY, CDR2 SYGVKD. This CDR3 spans 17 amino acids. Here the CDR3 DNA reads TGTGCCATCAGTGAGTCGAACGGTAGCGGGAGGATAAAGACCCAGTACTTC. This gives the protein CAISESNGSGRIKTQYF.

The sample holds many counts of this clonotype. This sequence joins TRBV11-2 and TRBJ2-5; weak D call: TRBD2 (6 bases). There are 14 residues in the CDR3. V was shortened by 5 bases and J by 4 bases, with 14 bases between the two germline ends. Germline assignment: CDR1 SGHAT and CDR2 FQNNGV. The CDR3 DNA follows: TGTGCCAGCAGCCGTCTCGGGGGTACAGAGACCCAGTACTTC. It specifies CASSRLGGTETQYF.

The chain couples TRBV5-6 to TRBJ2-7, with 14 bases lining up with TRBD2. Per the germline V gene, CDR1 is SGHDT and CDR2 is YYEEEE. This CDR3 contains 16 residues. Unmatched junction bases numbered 5, after V lost 4 bases and J lost 2 bases. CDR3 sequence: CASSPLTSGRAYEQYF. In DNA, the CDR3 is TGTGCCAGCAGCCCCTTGACTAGCGGGAGGGCCTACGAGCAGTACTTC.

Notes on this clonotype: This clone may be a read error of a much larger clone one base away. The CDR3 does not end in the conserved phenylalanine or tryptophan, so this is likely a read error. The CDR3 loop reads CASSPPNSQETQYL. The CDR3 bases are TGTGCCAGCTCACCACCGAACTCCCAAGAGACCCAGTACCTC. The rearrangement uses TRBV18 and TRBJ2-5; D gene uncertain. This CDR3 contains 14 residues. Trimming took off 0 bases at V and 1 base at J, with 6 bases between the two ends. The germline V gene has CDR1 KGHSH and CDR2 LQKENI.

The rearrangement links TRBV30 to TRBJ1-6; maybe TRBD1 (5 bases). V shed 0 bases and J shed 7 bases, with 13 bases lying between them. This CDR3 has 15 amino acids. Germline lookup yields CDR1 GTSNPN and CDR2 SVGIG (reference sequence). This chain's CDR3 is CAWSVAGVTNSPLHF. The CDR3 DNA is TGTGCCTGGAGTGTCGCGGGGGTCACAAATTCACCCCTCCACTTT.

Ten or more counts support this clonotype. The gene calls are TRBV9 and TRBJ2-2; D is unclear. Trimming cost V 2 bases and J 4 bases, with 9 bases left between them. The CDR3 has 14 amino acids. CDR1 is SGDLS, CDR2 YYNGEE, per germline. The CDR3 DNA sequence: TGTGCCAGCAGCGTTACAGCCAGCACCGGGGAGCTGTTTTTT. Its protein product is CASSVTASTGELFF.

This clonotype was counted at least ten times. The genes are TRBV11-1 and TRBJ2-5; TRBD2 agrees at 7 bases. Germline V gene data show CDR1 as SGHAT and CDR2 as FQDESV (reference sequence). With V trimmed by 3 bases and J by 3 bases, 1 base remained unmatched. The CDR3 covers 13 residues. The CDR3 DNA sequence: TGTGCCAGCAGCTTCGGGGGGAAAGAGACCCAGTACTTC. Translated: CASSFGGKETQYF.

The chain combines TRBV5-1 with TRBJ2-3; TRBD2 matches 7 bases. V dropped 4 bases and J dropped 4; count of bases not matched to a gene: 9. The CDR3 length is 15 residues. The germline CDR1 and CDR2 sequences are SGHRS and YFSETQ. In DNA, the CDR3 is TGCGCCAGCAGCGCTTCTAGCGGCCAAGCAGATACGCAGTATTTT. Protein sequence: CASSASSGQADTQYF.

This clonotype has more than one count but fewer than ten. The chain combines TRBV6-1 with TRBJ1-3, with D possibly matching TRBD1 (6 bases). There are 12 residues in the CDR3. The V end was cut by 5 bases, the J end by 6 bases, with 8 bases between. CDR1 and CDR2 (germline): MNHNS, SASEGT. In DNA, the CDR3 is TGTGCCAGCAGTACAGGGTCAAACACCATATATTTT. This gives the protein CASSTGSNTIYF.

The V call is TRBV7-9, the J call TRBJ1-4; 7 bases are shared with TRBD1. The CDR3 is 16 amino acids. The V gene end was trimmed by 5 bases and the J gene end by 8 bases; junction bases not matched to a gene: 14. Germline values: CDR1 SEHNR, CDR2 FQNEAQ (reference sequence). The CDR3 here is CASSPERGPLGEKLFF. Here the CDR3 DNA reads TGTGCCAGCAGCCCGGAGAGGGGGCCTCTCGGCGAAAAACTGTTTTTT.

This clonotype was detected many times. V is TRBV6-1 and J is TRBJ1-1; D is unclear. V was pared by 6 bases and J by 0 bases, with 11 bases between. The CDR3 sequence is 14 residues long. CDR1 and CDR2 from the germline V gene are MNHNS and SASEGT. This CDR3 is CASSASPLNTEAFF. CDR3 nucleotides: TGTGCCAGCAGCGCCAGCCCGCTGAACACTGAAGCTTTCTTT.

The chain has TRBV11-2 and TRBJ1-3, with 9 bases matching TRBD1. The ends lost 5 bases at V and 5 bases at J; junction bases unmatched: 10. This CDR3 comprises 16 residues. Germline values: CDR1 SGHAT, CDR2 FQNNGV. For the CDR3, the DNA is TGTGCCAGCAGCCCAACCGGGACAGGGAAAAGAAACACCATATATTTT. It specifies CASSPTGTGKRNTIYF.

The DNA for the CDR3 is TGCAGTGCTACTGGACTAGCAACCTCCTACGAGCAGTACTTC. Protein: CSATGLATSYEQYF. The V gene is TRBV20-1, the J gene TRBJ2-7, with 8 bases lining up with TRBD2. The CDR3 is made up of 14 amino acids. From germline, CDR1 is DFQATT and CDR2 SNEGSKA (reference sequence). The J segment lost 0 bases and the V segment lost 4 bases, leaving 5 bases of the junction unmatched.

This clonotype was detected ten times or more. One end of the junction does not line up with germline, which may come from a read error. The V call is TRBV5-1, the J call TRBJ2-5; D possibly corresponds to TRBD1 (6 bases). Germline assignment: CDR1 SGHRS and CDR2 YFSETQ. The CDR3 totals 15 residues. For the CDR3, the DNA is TGTGCCAGCAGCTCAATCGACAGGTTCCAAGAGACCCAGTACTTC. Translation gives CASSSIDRFQETQYF.

This clonotype appeared a few times. V is TRBV6-5 and J is TRBJ1-1; the D gene is possibly TRBD1 (6 bases). Looked up from germline, CDR1 is MNHEY and CDR2 is SVGAGI. This CDR3 is built from 15 residues. Trimming removed 0 bases at V and 2 bases at J, with 10 bases between. CDR3 residues: CASSYSAGANTEAFF. CDR3 bases: TGTGCCAGCAGTTACTCGGCAGGGGCAAACACTGAAGCTTTCTTT.

This clonotype showed up just a few times. This chain links TRBV12-3 or TRBV12-4 with TRBJ1-2, with 8 bases aligning to TRBD1. The CDR3 contains 14 residues. With V trimmed by 4 bases and J by 3 bases, 4 bases remained unmatched. The CDR3 sequence is CASSSQGADYGYTF. CDR3 nucleotide sequence: TGTGCCAGCAGTTCTCAGGGGGCGGACTATGGCTACACCTTC.

This clonotype has a count of ten or more. V gene TRBV20-1 combines with J gene TRBJ1-1; 8 bases agree with TRBD1. The CDR3 length is 12 residues. Germline V gene lookup returns CDR1 DFQATT and CDR2 SNEGSKA (reference sequence). CDR3 bases: TGCAGGGCGACAGGGGTTTGGACTGAAGCTTTCTTT. Its protein product is CRATGVWTEAFF.